This T cell receptor beta chain was identified during a study of vaccination and CD4 T cells after COVID-19. Overall study: Six men and four women formed the convalescents, two being Hispanic. Convalescent patients gave post-COVID blood a median about 91 days post-diagnosis, range 35 to 161.

As to treatment: roughly 11-day PBMC culture with coronavirus spike peptide pools or control peptides (ViraFEST assay). Under the ViraFEST approach, antigen-specific T cells were expanded with peptide pools and TCRs subsequently sequenced. Scientists separated out CD4+ T cells through negative selection following 10 days in culture. CDR3 size: 16 residues. The V segment lost 4 bases and the J segment 1 base; nucleotides outside the gene matches: 5. Germline V CDR1 and CDR2: LNHDA, SQIVND (reference sequence). With the Oncomine TCR Beta short-read assay, DNA from cultured CD4+ T cells was sequenced. Each CDR3 protein gets one entry after TCRdb re-called the PCR reads with MiXCR. This table holds around 17,000 distinct CDR3 sequences, 45% to 65% found once. About this clonotype itself: Its antigen is not identified.

The rearrangement joins TRBV19 to TRBJ2-1; 9 nucleotides match TRBD2. The clonotype was recovered from a human donor who had recovered from COVID-19. The specimen was CD4+ T cells from blood, cultured in vitro. CDR3 region: CASSTRAGGSYNEQFF. The CDR3 DNA is TGTGCCAGTAGTACCCGGGCGGGAGGGTCCTACAATGAGCAGTTCTTC.